This T cell receptor beta chain comes out of a study of metastatic and nonmetastatic thyroid tumors. As handled by the study authors: Built for papillary thyroid cancer, a distant-metastasis classifier drew on CDR3 differences across clinicopathological groups. TCRdb re-analyzed the PCR reads through MiXCR. These V and J calls derive from TCRdb rather than the authors' analysis. The sample shows some 30,000 clones, about 4% of them seen only once. Every patient was untreated before thyroid surgery. In its sample, this clone was seen many times. The specimen was blood. The receptor was derived from a female donor with papillary thyroid cancer or a benign thyroid nodule (not recorded which). Some clones in this sample may be carry-over from other donors' samples.

The CDR3 coding sequence is TGCGCCAGCAGTGAGTCGTTGGGCCAGGGCTTTCGAGGCTACACCTTC. Translation: CASSESLGQGFRGYTF. The chain is built from TRBV10-1 and TRBJ1-2; a possible D gene is TRBD1 (5 bases). Deletions cut 0 bases from V and 8 bases from J, with 19 bases between. This CDR3 spans 16 amino acids. Germline CDR1 is WNHNN and CDR2 is SYGVQD (reference sequence).